Following are 21 T cell receptor beta chains from one sample sequenced in a study of blood T cells in healthy people across ages. A second PCR, run for roughly 7 to 11 cycles, used a sample-barcoded 5' primer plus a J-beta primer mix. TCRdb itself ran the 5' RACE reads through MiXCR, one entry per CDR3 protein. Of roughly 800,000 distinct CDR3 sequences in the sample, over 45% are singletons; the top ten hold 20% to 25%. Sequences were obtained from blood. All receptors come from a man under 40 in good health.

The J gene is TRBJ1-2, the V gene TRBV29-1; 8 bases agree with TRBD1. The CDR3 loop spans 14 amino acids. Germline assignment: CDR1 SQVTM and CDR2 ANQGSEA. V lost 6 bases to trimming and J lost 7 bases; unmatched junction nucleotides: 13. The DNA of the CDR3 is TGCAGCGTCACACCGGGCCCGGGGACAGGTGGCTACACCTTC. Its protein product is CSVTPGPGTGGYTF.

This clonotype was observed a few times. The chain links TRBV15 to TRBJ1-1; D is possibly TRBD1 (5 bases). Germline CDR1 LNHNV, CDR2 YYDKDF (reference sequence). V lost 5 bases to trimming and J lost 5 bases, with 15 bases between them. The CDR3 loop spans 14 amino acids. The CDR3 coding sequence is TGTGCCACCAGCGTCCGCCAGGGTCTTACTGAAGCTTTCTTT. This sequence encodes CATSVRQGLTEAFF. The complete variable domain, with remaining parts taken from reference TRBV15 and TRBJ1-1, reads DAMVIQNPRYQVTQFGKPVTLSCSQTLNHNVMYWYQQKSSQAPKLLFHYYDKDFNNEADTPDNFQSRRPNTSFCFLDIRSPGLGDTAMYLCATSVRQGLTEAFFGQGTRLTVV.

The rearrangement links TRBV29-1 to TRBJ2-7; tentatively, D is TRBD1 (6 bases). V shed 6 bases and J shed 0 bases, with 18 bases lying between them. CDR3 length equals 15 residues. Germline CDR1 and CDR2: SQVTM and ANQGSEA. In nucleotides, the CDR3 is TGCAGCGTCGCTGGGAAGTCAGGGGCCTCCTACGAGCAGTACTTC. It specifies CSVAGKSGASYEQYF.

This clonotype was observed a handful of times. The chain uses TRBV11-2 and TRBJ2-4; 15 nucleotides match TRBD2. Judging by the DNA end, TRBJ2-5 fits better; the J call may be wrong. This CDR3 spans 17 amino acids. The germline V gene has CDR1 SGHAT and CDR2 FQNNGV. The CDR3 reads CASSWGLAGGSSETQYF. CDR3 DNA: TGTGCCAGCAGCTGGGGACTAGCGGGGGGTTCCTCGGAGACCCAGTACTTC.

The V call is TRBV10-3, the J call TRBJ2-7, with TRBD2 matching over 7 bases. Germline CDR1 reads ENHRY; CDR2 reads SYGVKD. The V segment lost 0 bases and the J segment 3 bases; nucleotides outside the gene matches: 5. The CDR3 totals 15 residues. DNA of the CDR3: TGTGCCATCAGTGAGTCGAGCGGGAAATTCTACGAGCAGTACTTC. It yields the protein CAISESSGKFYEQYF.

This chain links TRBV10-3 with TRBJ2-5; D possibly matches TRBD1 or TRBD2 (5 bases each). Germline assignment: CDR1 ENHRY and CDR2 SYGVKD. V gave up 7 bases and J gave up 11 bases, with 20 bases separating them. The CDR3 spans 13 residues. The DNA of the CDR3 is TGTGCCATCAATCTGGGGCTAGCAGAGGAGCAGTACTTC. Its protein product is CAINLGLAEEQYF.

The chain is built from TRBV27 and TRBJ1-1, with D unclear. V lost 5 bases and J lost 7, with 14 bases in between. This CDR3 region has 13 residues. CDR1 and CDR2 from the germline V gene are MNHEY and SMNVEV (reference sequence). For the CDR3, the DNA is TGTGCCAGCAGTGTATTTCGGGGTAATGAAGCTTTCTTT. Its protein product is CASSVFRGNEAFF.

This chain uses TRBV19 with TRBJ2-1, with unresolved D. This CDR3 region has 13 residues. Germline V gene lookup returns CDR1 LNHDA and CDR2 SQIVND (reference sequence). V was trimmed by 6 bases and J by 8 bases, leaving 14 bases between them. This CDR3 is CASSIPGWDEQFF. In nucleotides, the CDR3 is TGTGCCAGTAGCATCCCCGGATGGGATGAGCAGTTCTTC.

V usage is TRBV10-3 and J usage is TRBJ2-7; 8 bases match TRBD1. Germline lookup yields CDR1 ENHRY and CDR2 SYGVKD. CDR3 length: 13 residues. Unmatched junction bases numbered 8, after V lost 6 bases and J lost 7 bases. CDR3 in amino acids: CAISDRGSGEQYF. Here the CDR3 DNA reads TGTGCCATCAGCGACAGGGGTTCAGGAGAGCAGTACTTC.

The V call is TRBV28, the J call TRBJ2-5, with D maybe TRBD1 (8 bases). Judging by the DNA end, TRBJ2-7 fits better; the J call may be wrong. CDR1 is MDHEN and CDR2 is SYDVKM in the germline V gene. The CDR3 length is 15 residues. The CDR3 DNA is TGTGCCAGCACTACAGGGGGGGTTAATACCTACGAGCAGTACTTC. This sequence encodes CASTTGGVNTYEQYF.

The chain couples TRBV29-1 to TRBJ2-7; the D gene is possibly TRBD2 (7 bases). Trimming shortened V by 3 bases and J by 2 bases, and 17 bases separated the two germline ends. The CDR3 spans 15 residues. Per the germline V gene, CDR1 is SQVTM and CDR2 is ANQGSEA. This CDR3 reads CSVEPKGGEPYEQYF. The CDR3 nucleotides read TGCAGCGTTGAGCCTAAAGGGGGGGAGCCCTACGAGCAGTACTTC.

The chain couples TRBV25-1 to TRBJ1-2, with TRBD1 identical over 10 bases. After removal of 3 bases from V and 6 bases from J, the junction contained 4 bases not matched to a gene. There are 14 residues in the CDR3. Germline CDR1 MGHDK, CDR2 SYGVNS. In DNA form, the CDR3 reads TGTGCCAGCAGTGACCCCGGGACAGGGGATGGCTACACCTTC. Translating gives CASSDPGTGDGYTF.

A word on this clonotype: A much larger clone lies one base from this, so it may be a read error. The rearrangement uses TRBV20-1 and TRBJ2-3, with D perhaps TRBD2 (5 bases). CDR1 is DFQATT and CDR2 is SNEGSKA in the germline V gene (reference sequence). This CDR3 is 14 amino acids long. The V and J ends lost 6 bases and 4 bases respectively, with 17 bases between them. CDR3 protein: CSALDGVGADTQYF. The CDR3 DNA is TGCAGTGCGTTAGACGGGGTCGGCGCAGATACGCAGTATTTT.

This clonotype occurred many times. The rearrangement joins TRBV29-1 to TRBJ2-4, with D unclear. The CDR3 length is 14 residues. In germline, CDR1 is SQVTM, CDR2 ANQGSEA. V was clipped by 7 bases and J by 0 bases, with 13 bases between them. CDR3 in amino acids: CSALTEVAKNIQYF. In nucleotides, the CDR3 is TGCAGCGCATTGACGGAAGTAGCCAAAAACATTCAGTACTTC.

The CDR3 spells CASSSSAGGGYSEQFF. The CDR3 DNA follows: TGCGCCAGCAGCTCTTCTGCGGGGGGGGGATATAGTGAGCAGTTCTTC. The rearrangement links TRBV5-1 to TRBJ2-1; 9 bases map to TRBD2. The CDR3 length is 16 residues. Germline CDR1 SGHRS, CDR2 YFSETQ. With 3 bases clipped from V and 9 bases from J, the junction kept 13 bases outside the gene matches.

The chain employs TRBV25-1 and TRBJ2-1; possible D gene TRBD2, 6 bases. Germline V gene data show CDR1 as MGHDK and CDR2 as SYGVNS. The CDR3 is 14 residues long. V was clipped by 8 bases and J by 4 bases, with 15 bases between them. CDR3 in DNA: TGTGCCAGCGTCTGGGGGGACGGGTACAATGAGCAGTTCTTC. It specifies CASVWGDGYNEQFF.

The chain has TRBV29-1 and TRBJ2-4; possible D gene TRBD2, 5 bases. The CDR3 consists of 13 residues. V gave up 5 bases and J gave up 6 bases, with 14 bases separating them. Per germline, CDR1 SQVTM and CDR2 ANQGSEA. The CDR3 DNA reads TGCAGCGTTCAAAAAGGACTGATAAACATTCAGTACTTC. This codes for CSVQKGLINIQYF. Combining the CDR3 with reference TRBV29-1 and TRBJ2-4 gives the whole variable domain SAVISQKPSRDICQRGTSLTIQCQVDSQVTMMFWYRQQPGQSLTLIATANQGSEATYESGFVIDKFPISRPNLTFSTLTVSNMSPEDSSIYLCSVQKGLINIQYFGAGTRLSVL.

Turning to this clonotype: A read error may explain this, as a much larger clone is one base away. The V gene is TRBV5-1, the J gene TRBJ2-7; D remains ambiguous. V lost 5 bases to trimming and J lost 0 bases, with 9 bases between them. From germline, CDR1 is SGHRS and CDR2 YFSETQ. The length of the CDR3 is 13 residues. CDR3 region: CASSDDGSYEQYF. Here the CDR3 DNA reads TGCGCCAGCAGTGACGACGGCTCCTACGAGCAGTACTTC.

This clonotype was seen once. The rearrangement joins TRBV5-1 to TRBJ2-4, with TRBD1 matching 7 bases. The CDR3 is 18 amino acids. Trimming removed 1 base from V and 1 base from J; junction bases left unmatched: 11. Germline V gene sequence: CDR1 SGHRS, CDR2 YFSETQ. Written as DNA, the CDR3 is TGCGCCAGCAGCTTGCTACAGGGGATTAACGGGGCCAAAAACATTCAGTACTTC. As protein: CASSLLQGINGAKNIQYF.

The gene calls are TRBV27 and TRBJ2-3; D is unclear. Germline V gene lookup returns CDR1 MNHEY and CDR2 SMNVEV (reference sequence). The V end lost 0 bases, the J end lost 5 bases, and 6 bases lay between the germline ends. The length of the CDR3 is 13 residues. Written as DNA, the CDR3 is TGTGCCAGCAGTTTATCCTTAGGAGATACGCAGTATTTT. Amino acids: CASSLSLGDTQYF.

This chain joins TRBV29-1 and TRBJ2-5; D tentatively reads TRBD1 or TRBD2 (5 bases each). Germline V gene lookup returns CDR1 SQVTM and CDR2 ANQGSEA. The CDR3 has 12 residues. The V end was cut by 7 bases, the J end by 4 bases, with 13 bases between. CDR3 sequence: CSGGTTSETQYF. CDR3 DNA: TGCAGCGGGGGGACCACCTCAGAGACCCAGTACTTC.